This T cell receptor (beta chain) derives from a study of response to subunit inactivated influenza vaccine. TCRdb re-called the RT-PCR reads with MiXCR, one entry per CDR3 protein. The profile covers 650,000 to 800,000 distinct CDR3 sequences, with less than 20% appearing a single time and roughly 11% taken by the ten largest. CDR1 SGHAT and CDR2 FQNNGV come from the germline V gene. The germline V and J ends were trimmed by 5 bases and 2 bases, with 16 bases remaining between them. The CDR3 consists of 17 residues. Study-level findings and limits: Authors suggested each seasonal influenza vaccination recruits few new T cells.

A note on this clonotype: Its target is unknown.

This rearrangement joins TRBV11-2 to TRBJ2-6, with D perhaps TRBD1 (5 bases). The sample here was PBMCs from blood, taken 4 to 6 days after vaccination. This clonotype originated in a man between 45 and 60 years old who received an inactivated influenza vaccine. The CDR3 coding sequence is TGTGCCAGCAGCGCGGACATACTCGACCCTGGGGCCAACGTCCTGACTTTC. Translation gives CASSADILDPGANVLTF.